The 2 T cell receptor beta chains presented below share a single source sample, sequenced in a study of TIL therapy for anti-PD-1-resistant metastatic lung cancer. The time point was: pre-treatment sample, taken before nivolumab and TIL therapy. Most excised metastases sampled were pleural nodules or supraclavicular lymph nodes. The immunoSEQ assay was v3. Data came from immunoSEQ multiplex PCR; TCRdb stores just in-frame clones and leaves some out. This sample has around 100,000 clones, with about two thirds found just once. The sequencing here drew on tumor tissue, taken at baseline. These receptors originate from a person aged 25 to 80 with non-small cell lung cancer.

V usage is TRBV6-6 and J usage is TRBJ1-1; 7 positions agree with TRBD1. Germline V lookup: CDR1 MNHNY, CDR2 SVGAGI (reference sequence). CDR3 length equals 17 residues. V dropped 5 bases and J dropped 4; count of bases not matched to a gene: 16. Here the CDR3 DNA reads TGTGCCAGCAGTCAATGGGATGACACAGGGGTGACCACTGAAGCTTTCTTT. It encodes CASSQWDDTGVTTEAFF.

A few counts support this clone. The V call is TRBV28, the J call TRBJ2-3; 9 bases fit TRBD2. The CDR3 contains 15 residues. Germline lookup yields CDR1 MDHEN and CDR2 SYDVKM. V shed 5 bases and J 2 bases; nucleotides not matched to a gene: 5. The CDR3 reads CASSPIAGATDTQYF. In DNA form, the CDR3 reads TGTGCCAGCAGTCCTATAGCGGGAGCCACAGATACGCAGTATTTT.